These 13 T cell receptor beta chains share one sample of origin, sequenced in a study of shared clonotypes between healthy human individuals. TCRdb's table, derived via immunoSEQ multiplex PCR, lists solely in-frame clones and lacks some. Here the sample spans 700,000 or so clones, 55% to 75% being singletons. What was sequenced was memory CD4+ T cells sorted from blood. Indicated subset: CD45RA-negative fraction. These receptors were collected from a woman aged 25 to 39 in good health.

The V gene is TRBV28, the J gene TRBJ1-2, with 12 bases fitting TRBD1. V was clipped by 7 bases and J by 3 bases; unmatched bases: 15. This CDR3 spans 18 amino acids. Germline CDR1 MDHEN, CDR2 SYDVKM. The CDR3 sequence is CASNQGRGQGARDYGYTF. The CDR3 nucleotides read TGTGCCAGCAATCAAGGGCGGGGACAGGGGGCTAGAGACTATGGCTACACCTTC.

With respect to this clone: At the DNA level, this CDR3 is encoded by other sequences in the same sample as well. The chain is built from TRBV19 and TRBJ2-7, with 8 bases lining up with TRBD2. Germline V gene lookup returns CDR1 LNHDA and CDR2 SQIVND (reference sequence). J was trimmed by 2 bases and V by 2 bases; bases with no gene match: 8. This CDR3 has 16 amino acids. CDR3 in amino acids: CASSISGLAGTYEQYF. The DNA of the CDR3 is TGTGCCAGTAGTATATCAGGATTAGCGGGGACCTACGAGCAGTACTTC.

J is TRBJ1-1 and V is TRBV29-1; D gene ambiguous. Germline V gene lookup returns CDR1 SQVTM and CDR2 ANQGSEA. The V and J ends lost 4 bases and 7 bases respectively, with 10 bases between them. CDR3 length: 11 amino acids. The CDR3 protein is CSVGLTGEAFF. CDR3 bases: TGCAGCGTTGGACTTACGGGTGAAGCTTTCTTT.

CDR3 residues: CASSIQGDTEAFF. The CDR3 coding sequence is TGTGCCAGCAGCATACAGGGCGACACTGAAGCTTTCTTT. The chain joins TRBV7-3 to TRBJ1-1, with D possibly TRBD1 on 6 matching bases. Per germline, CDR1 SGHTA and CDR2 FQGTGA. V dropped 5 bases and J dropped 3 bases, with 10 bases sitting between them. The CDR3 covers 13 residues.

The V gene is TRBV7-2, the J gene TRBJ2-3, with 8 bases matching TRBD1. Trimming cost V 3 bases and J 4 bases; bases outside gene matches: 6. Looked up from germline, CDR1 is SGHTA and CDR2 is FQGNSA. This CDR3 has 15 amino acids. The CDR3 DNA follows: TGTGCCAGCAGCTTTAGCCGGACAGGGTCAGATACGCAGTATTTT. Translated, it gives CASSFSRTGSDTQYF.

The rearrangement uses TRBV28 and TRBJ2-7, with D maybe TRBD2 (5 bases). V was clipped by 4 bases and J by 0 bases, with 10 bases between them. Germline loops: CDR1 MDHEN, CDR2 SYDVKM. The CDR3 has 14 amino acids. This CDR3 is CASSSTGSSYEQYF. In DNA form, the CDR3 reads TGTGCCAGCAGTTCGACGGGAAGCTCCTACGAGCAGTACTTC.

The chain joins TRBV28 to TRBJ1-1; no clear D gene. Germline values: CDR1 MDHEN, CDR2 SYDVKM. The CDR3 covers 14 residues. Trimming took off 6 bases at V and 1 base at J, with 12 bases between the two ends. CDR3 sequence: CASRAADGNTEAFF. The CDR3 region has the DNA TGTGCCAGCAGAGCCGCCGACGGGAACACTGAAGCTTTCTTT. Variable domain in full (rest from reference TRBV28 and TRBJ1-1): DVKVTQSSRYLVKRTGEKVFLECVQDMDHENMFWYRQDPGLGLRLIYFSYDVKMKEKGDIPEGYSVSREKKERFSLILESASTNQTSMYLCASRAADGNTEAFFGQGTRLTVV.

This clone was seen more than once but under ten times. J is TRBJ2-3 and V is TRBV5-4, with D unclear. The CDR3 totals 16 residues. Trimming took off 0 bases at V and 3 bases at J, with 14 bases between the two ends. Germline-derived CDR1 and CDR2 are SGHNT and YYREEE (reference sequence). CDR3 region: CASSLGDILQTDTQYF. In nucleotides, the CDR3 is TGTGCCAGCAGCTTGGGAGACATTTTACAGACAGATACGCAGTATTTT.

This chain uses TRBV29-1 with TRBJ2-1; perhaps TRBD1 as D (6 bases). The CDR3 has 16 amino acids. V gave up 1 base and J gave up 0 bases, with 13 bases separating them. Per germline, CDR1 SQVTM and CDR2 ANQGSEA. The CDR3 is CSVEAGTIISYNEQFF. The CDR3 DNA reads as TGCAGCGTTGAAGCGGGGACAATAATCTCCTACAATGAGCAGTTCTTC.

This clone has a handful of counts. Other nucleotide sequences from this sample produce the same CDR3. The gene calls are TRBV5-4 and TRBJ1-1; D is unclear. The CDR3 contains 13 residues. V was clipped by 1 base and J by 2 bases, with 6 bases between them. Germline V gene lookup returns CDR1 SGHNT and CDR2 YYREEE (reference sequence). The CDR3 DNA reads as TGTGCCAGCAGCTTGACGCTTAACACTGAAGCTTTCTTT. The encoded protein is CASSLTLNTEAFF. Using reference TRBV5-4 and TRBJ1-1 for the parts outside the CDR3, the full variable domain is ETGVTQSPTHLIKTRGQQVTLRCSSQSGHNTVSWYQQALGQGPQFIFQYYREEENGRGNFPPRFSGLQFPNYSSELNVNALELDDSALYLCASSLTLNTEAFFGQGTRLTVV.

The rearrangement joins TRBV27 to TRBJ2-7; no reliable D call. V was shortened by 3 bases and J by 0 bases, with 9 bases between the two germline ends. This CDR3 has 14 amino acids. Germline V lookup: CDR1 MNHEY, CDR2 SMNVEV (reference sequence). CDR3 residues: CASSFRLSSYEQYF. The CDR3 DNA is TGTGCCAGCAGTTTCCGACTGAGCTCCTACGAGCAGTACTTC.

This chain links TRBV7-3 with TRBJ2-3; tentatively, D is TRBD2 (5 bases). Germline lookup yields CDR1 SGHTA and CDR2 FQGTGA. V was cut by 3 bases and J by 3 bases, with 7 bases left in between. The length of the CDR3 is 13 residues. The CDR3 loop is CASSLGVTDTQYF. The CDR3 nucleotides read TGTGCCAGCAGCTTGGGAGTGACAGATACGCAGTATTTT.

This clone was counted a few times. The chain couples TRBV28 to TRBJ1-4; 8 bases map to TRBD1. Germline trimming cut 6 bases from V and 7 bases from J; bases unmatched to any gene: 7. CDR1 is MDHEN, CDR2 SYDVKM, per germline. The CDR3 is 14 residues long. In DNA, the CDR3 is TGTGCCAGCAGAAAGACAGGGGTGGCTGAAAAACTGTTTTTT. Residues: CASRKTGVAEKLFF.